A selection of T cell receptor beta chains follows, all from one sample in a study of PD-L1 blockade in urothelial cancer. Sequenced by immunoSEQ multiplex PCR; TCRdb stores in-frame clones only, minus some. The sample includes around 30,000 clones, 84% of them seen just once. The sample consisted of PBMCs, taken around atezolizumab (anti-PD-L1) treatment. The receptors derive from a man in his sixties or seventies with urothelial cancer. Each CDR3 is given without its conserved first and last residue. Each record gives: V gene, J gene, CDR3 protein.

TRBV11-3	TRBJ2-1	ASSRGTIYDTNEQF
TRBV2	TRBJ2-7	ASHTGLAGYEQY
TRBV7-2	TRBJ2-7	ASSLSPRGVDEQY
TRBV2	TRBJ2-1	ASKSGTISYNEQF
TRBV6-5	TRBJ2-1	ASSYLSGRANEQF
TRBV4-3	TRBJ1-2	ASSQDQHSHGYT
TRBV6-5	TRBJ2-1	ASSYNGQPWGDEQF
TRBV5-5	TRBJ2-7	ASSPPGTRSYEQY
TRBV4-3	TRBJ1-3	ASSQAGAGNTIY
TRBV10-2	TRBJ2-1	ASSRGNEQF
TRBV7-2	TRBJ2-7	ASSPSGSYEQY
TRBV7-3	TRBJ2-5	ASSPGGSGEQY
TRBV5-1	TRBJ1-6	ASSITGGPNSPLH
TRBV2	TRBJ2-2	ASRAQGIPTGELF
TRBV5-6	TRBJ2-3	ASSASGSWTQY
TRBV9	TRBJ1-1	ASTRGGGTGNTEAF
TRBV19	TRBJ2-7	ASSFGLNYEQY
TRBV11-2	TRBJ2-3	ASSPARVRTDTQY
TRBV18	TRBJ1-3	ASSPEAGGQGHTIY
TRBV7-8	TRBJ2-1	ASSLTRTSGNSYNEQF
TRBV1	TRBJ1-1	TSLRENTEAF
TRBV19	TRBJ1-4	ASSIGSNEKLF
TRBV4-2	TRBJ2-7	ASSRQESYEQY
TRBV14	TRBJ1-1	ASAKIERWDTEAF
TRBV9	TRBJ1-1	ASSVESQGGTEAF
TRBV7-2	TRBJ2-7	ASSLHGRNEQY
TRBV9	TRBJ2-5	ASSVAGQDGETQY
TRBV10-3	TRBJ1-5	AISESAGRVGQPQH
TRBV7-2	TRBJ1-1	ASRRGGDEAF
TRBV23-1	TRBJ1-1	ASTLTGSIEAF
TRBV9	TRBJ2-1	ASSPRGLAGGPHEQF
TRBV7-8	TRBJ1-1	ASKKWGDGRNTEAF
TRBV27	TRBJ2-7	ASSPGTSGMKYEQY
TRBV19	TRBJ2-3	ASSINSKSTDTQY
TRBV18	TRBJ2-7	ASSPGQDYEQY
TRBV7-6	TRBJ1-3	ASSYTAGNTIY
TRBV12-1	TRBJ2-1	ASSFAERLADSYNEQF
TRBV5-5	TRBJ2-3	ASSPGLAGATDTQY
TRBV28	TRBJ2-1	ASGLAGSDEQF
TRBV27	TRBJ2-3	ASSNTYRGSTDTQY
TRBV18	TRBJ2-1	ASSPGVYNEQF
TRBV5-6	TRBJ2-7	ASSLGPGSYEQY
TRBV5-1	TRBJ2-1	ASSLAQGDKNEQF
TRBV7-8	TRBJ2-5	ASSFGLGSQETQY
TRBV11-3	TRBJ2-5	ASSPERGGEETQY
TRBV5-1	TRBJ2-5	ASSWGQARIETQY
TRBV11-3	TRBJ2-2	ASSVQGGDTGELF
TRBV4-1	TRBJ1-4	ASSPRQGTTNEKLF
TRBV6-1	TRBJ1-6	ASRDSSYSPLH
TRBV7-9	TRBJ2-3	ASTRTGTDTQY